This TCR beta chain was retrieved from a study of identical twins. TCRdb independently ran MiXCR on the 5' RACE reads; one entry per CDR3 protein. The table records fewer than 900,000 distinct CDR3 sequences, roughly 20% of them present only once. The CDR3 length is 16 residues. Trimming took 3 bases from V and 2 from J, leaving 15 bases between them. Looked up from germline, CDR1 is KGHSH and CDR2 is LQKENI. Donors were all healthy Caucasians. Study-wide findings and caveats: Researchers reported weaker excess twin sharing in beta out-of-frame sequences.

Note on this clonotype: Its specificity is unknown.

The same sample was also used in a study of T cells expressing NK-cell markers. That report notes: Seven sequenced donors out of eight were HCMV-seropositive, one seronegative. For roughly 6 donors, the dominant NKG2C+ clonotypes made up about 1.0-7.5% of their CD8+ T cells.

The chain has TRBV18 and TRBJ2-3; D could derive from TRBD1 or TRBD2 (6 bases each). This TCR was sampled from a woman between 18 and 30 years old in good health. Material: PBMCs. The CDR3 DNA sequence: TGTGCCAGCTCACCGGGCCGGGGGCACCTCACAGATACGCAGTATTTT. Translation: CASSPGRGHLTDTQYF. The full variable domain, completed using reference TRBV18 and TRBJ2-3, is NAGVMQNPRHLVRRRGQEARLRCSPMKGHSHVYWYRQLPEEGLKFMVYLQKENIIDESGMPKERFSAEFPKEGPSILRIQQVVRGDSAAYFCASSPGRGHLTDTQYFGPGTRLTVL.